This TCR beta chain was sequenced for a study of T cells after yellow fever vaccination. Turning to the study itself: When fractions had low cell numbers, they were prepared with SMART-Seq v4 Ultra Low Input.

The germline gives CDR1 LGHNA, CDR2 YNFKEQ. Trimming at V came to 1 base and at J to 2 bases, leaving 6 bases not matched to a gene. This CDR3 has 16 residues. TCR cDNA was made by 5'RACE template switching, adding a universal primer site and UMIs. TCRdb re-derived calls from the 5' RACE reads in MiXCR, one entry per CDR3 protein. The table has 510,000 or so distinct CDR3 sequences, about a fifth seen once. Notes on the study in general: Compared with primary, the secondary response was weaker and peaked at day 5, not 15. CD4 and CD8 compartments shared a small share of clonotypes, likely from convergent recombination.

As concerns this clonotype: Antigen specificity is unknown.

This receptor was obtained from a man aged 30 to 45 who received the YFV17D yellow fever vaccine. This sample comprised PBMCs, obtained 15 days after the yellow fever booster vaccination. This chain joins TRBV4-2 and TRBJ2-3, with 7 nucleotides matching TRBD2. The CDR3 DNA reads as TGTGCCAGCAGCCAAGTTTCGGCGGGAGTCACAGATACGCAGTATTTT. Protein: CASSQVSAGVTDTQYF.